These 25 T cell receptor beta chains share one sample of origin, sequenced in a study of T cell changes during pregnancy in multiple sclerosis. Sequencing used immunoSEQ multiplex PCR; TCRdb keeps in-frame clones, though not all of them. Of roughly 48,000 clones listed, roughly 92% are singletons. The sequencing here drew on CD4+ T cells from peripheral blood mononuclear cells, taken in the second trimester of pregnancy. The receptor source for this set is a female donor in good health, enrolled as a control in a pregnancy study.

The chain recombines TRBV7-9 with TRBJ2-7, with 9 bases that match TRBD1. Unmatched junction bases numbered 13, after V lost 6 bases and J lost 4 bases. Germline CDR1 is SEHNR and CDR2 is FQNEAQ (reference sequence). This CDR3 is built from 16 residues. Here the CDR3 DNA reads TGTGCCAGCAGTCCAGATGGGACAGGGAGGAAGTACGAGCAGTACTTC. It codes for CASSPDGTGRKYEQYF.

This sequence joins TRBV9 and TRBJ2-7, with D maybe TRBD2 (5 bases). Trimming removed 4 bases at V and 0 bases at J, with 20 bases between. The CDR3 contains 17 residues. The germline V gene has CDR1 SGDLS and CDR2 YYNGEE. CDR3 residues: CASSRGQVLSLSYEQYF. The CDR3 coding sequence is TGTGCCAGCAGCCGAGGGCAGGTCCTATCACTCTCCTACGAGCAGTACTTC.

This chain links TRBV5-4 with TRBJ1-3; 7 nucleotides match TRBD1. The ends lost 4 bases at V and 2 bases at J; junction bases unmatched: 3. Germline CDR1 SGHNT, CDR2 YYREEE (reference sequence). The CDR3 length is 14 residues. In DNA form, the CDR3 reads TGTGCCAGCAGCCCGGACAGGCCTGGAAACACCATATATTTT. Translating gives CASSPDRPGNTIYF.

The chain has TRBV28 and TRBJ2-5; TRBD2 matches at 7 bases. J gave up 5 bases and V 8 bases, and 14 bases lay outside the gene matches. CDR3 size: 15 residues. Germline V gene lookup returns CDR1 MDHEN and CDR2 SYDVKM. DNA of the CDR3: TGTGCCAGCTCGCGACCCGCGGGAGTAGGTGAGACCCAGTACTTC. This sequence encodes CASSRPAGVGETQYF.

The chain is built from TRBV11-2 and TRBJ2-1; D ambiguous. The ends were cut back, 4 bases at V and 6 bases at J, with 7 bases in the middle. Germline assignment: CDR1 SGHAT and CDR2 FQNNGV. The CDR3 consists of 12 residues. The CDR3 sequence: CASSSLINEQFF. In DNA, the CDR3 is TGTGCCAGCAGCTCCCTAATCAATGAGCAGTTCTTC. Supplemented by reference TRBV11-2 and TRBJ2-1, the full variable domain reads EAGVAQSPRYKIIEKRQSVAFWCNPISGHATLYWYQQILGQGPKLLIQFQNNGVVDDSQLPKDRFSAERLKGVDSTLKIQPAKLEDSAVYLCASSSLINEQFFGPGTRLTVL.

The rearrangement links TRBV11-3 to TRBJ2-1; D possibly corresponds to TRBD2 (5 bases). The V gene lost 1 base and the J gene lost 0 bases, with 16 bases spanning the gap. Germline V gene data show CDR1 as SGHNT and CDR2 as YENEEA. CDR3 size: 18 residues. The CDR3 sequence: CASSLAGGSGSSYNEQFF. The CDR3 DNA is TGTGCCAGCAGCTTAGCTGGAGGCAGCGGAAGCTCCTACAATGAGCAGTTCTTC.

The chain carries TRBV6-1 and TRBJ1-2; possibly TRBD1 for D (5 bases). Germline V gene data show CDR1 as MNHNS and CDR2 as SASEGT. The CDR3 runs 13 residues. Trimming took off 3 bases at V and 4 bases at J, with 9 bases between the two ends. CDR3 sequence reads: CASSETVPYGYTF. The CDR3 region has the DNA TGTGCCAGCAGTGAGACAGTACCCTATGGCTACACCTTC.

CDR3 sequence (DNA): TGTGCCAGCAGCTTTAGCGGGAGGGGCTACAATGAGCAGTTCTTC. Protein sequence: CASSFSGRGYNEQFF. This chain connects TRBV7-9 to TRBJ2-1; TRBD2 aligns across 11 bases. Germline V lookup: CDR1 SEHNR, CDR2 FQNEAQ (reference sequence). J gave up 3 bases and V 3 bases, and 1 base lay outside the gene matches. The CDR3 is 15 amino acids.

CDR3 bases: TGTGCCAGCAGCCCTAGGGCCGGGGATGGGACCCAGTACTTC. Its protein is CASSPRAGDGTQYF. The chain uses TRBV7-3 and TRBJ2-5, with a tentative D call TRBD2 (5 bases). This CDR3 has 14 amino acids. Germline V lookup: CDR1 SGHTA, CDR2 FQGTGA. V gave up 5 bases and J gave up 7 bases, with 17 bases separating them. Combining the CDR3 with reference TRBV7-3 and TRBJ2-5 gives the whole variable domain GAGVSQTPSNKVTEKGKYVELRCDPISGHTALYWYRQSLGQGPEFLIYFQGTGAADDSGLPNDRFFAVRPEGSVSTLKIQRTERGDSAVYLCASSPRAGDGTQYFGPGTRLLVL.

V is TRBV7-8 and J is TRBJ1-5, with TRBD1 as a possible D gene (6 bases). The V gene's germline CDR1 is SGHVS and CDR2 FQNEAQ. With 1 base removed from V and 1 base from J, the gap between germline ends came to 14 bases. The CDR3 runs 17 residues. The CDR3 nucleotides are TGTGCCAGCAGCTTAGGATACAGGGACGGGAGCAATCAGCCCCAGCATTTT. This translates into CASSLGYRDGSNQPQHF.

V and J are TRBV9 and TRBJ2-5, with TRBD1 matching over 8 bases. Looked up from germline, CDR1 is SGDLS and CDR2 is YYNGEE. This CDR3 is 17 amino acids long. The V gene end was trimmed by 0 bases and the J gene end by 2 bases; junction bases not matched to a gene: 9. CDR3 residues: CASSVGSSGQGQETQYF. As DNA, the CDR3 is TGTGCCAGCAGCGTAGGGTCAAGCGGACAGGGACAAGAGACCCAGTACTTC.

The chain is built from TRBV7-9 and TRBJ2-5, with a possible D match to TRBD1 (5 bases). V was trimmed by 1 base and J by 5 bases, leaving 23 bases between them. CDR1 and CDR2 from the germline V gene are SEHNR and FQNEAQ (reference sequence). The CDR3 consists of 18 residues. Written as DNA, the CDR3 is TGTGCCAGCAGCTTAGGTGTCTTGGGGCGTGGGGTCAAGGAGACCCAGTACTTC. Protein product: CASSLGVLGRGVKETQYF.

The rearrangement uses TRBV19 and TRBJ1-1, with D unresolved. CDR3 length equals 13 residues. Germline CDR1 is LNHDA and CDR2 is SQIVND (reference sequence). Trimming stripped 8 bases from V and 2 bases from J, with 12 bases between. The CDR3 sequence is CASRGRRNTEAFF. CDR3 nucleotides: TGTGCCAGTCGAGGGAGAAGAAACACTGAAGCTTTCTTT.

The V gene is TRBV5-1, the J gene TRBJ2-5; 8 bases fit TRBD1. The V gene's germline CDR1 is SGHRS and CDR2 YFSETQ. CDR3 length: 14 amino acids. Germline trimming cut 5 bases from V and 5 bases from J; bases unmatched to any gene: 8. This CDR3 is CASRPAGGMETQYF. In DNA form, the CDR3 reads TGCGCCAGCAGGCCTGCAGGGGGCATGGAGACCCAGTACTTC. The entire variable domain, with the rest obtained from reference TRBV5-1 and TRBJ2-5, is as follows: KAGVTQTPRYLIKTRGQQVTLSCSPISGHRSVSWYQQTPGQGLQFLFEYFSETQRNKGNFPGRFSGRQFSNSRSEMNVSTLELGDSALYLCASRPAGGMETQYFGPGTRLLVL.

The chain joins TRBV10-3 to TRBJ2-7; 7 nucleotides agree with TRBD1. Germline trimming cut 6 bases from V and 5 bases from J; bases unmatched to any gene: 7. The CDR3 is 13 residues long. From germline, CDR1 is ENHRY and CDR2 SYGVKD. CDR3 amino acids: CAIRERQGHEQYF. The DNA of the CDR3 is TGTGCCATCAGGGAGAGACAGGGACACGAGCAGTACTTC.

This clone was recorded only once. The chain uses TRBV5-1 and TRBJ1-1; D not certain. CDR3 length: 13 residues. Per germline, CDR1 SGHRS and CDR2 YFSETQ. Between the trimmed V and J ends, which lost 0 bases and 1 base, there was a span of 4 bases. CDR3 loop: CASSLGANTEAFF. The CDR3, as DNA: TGCGCCAGCAGCTTGGGGGCGAACACTGAAGCTTTCTTT.

The chain recombines TRBV28 with TRBJ1-2, with D perhaps matching TRBD1 (5 bases). The V end was cut by 6 bases, the J end by 5 bases, with 10 bases between. Per germline, CDR1 MDHEN and CDR2 SYDVKM. The CDR3 is made up of 12 amino acids. The CDR3, as DNA: TGTGCCAGCAGCTTGGCAGGGTATGGCTACACCTTC. Encoded protein: CASSLAGYGYTF.

This sequence joins TRBV19 and TRBJ2-2; 7 bases map to TRBD2. Looked up from germline, CDR1 is LNHDA and CDR2 is SQIVND (reference sequence). V lost 3 bases and J lost 5; bases outside the gene matches: 6. The CDR3 contains 15 residues. The CDR3 reads CASSMPGRGTGELFF. Written as DNA, the CDR3 is TGTGCCAGTAGTATGCCAGGGAGGGGAACCGGGGAGCTGTTTTTT.

This clone was seen only once. CDR3 protein: CSARSTENQPQHF. DNA for the CDR3: TGCAGCGCCCGTTCGACAGAAAATCAGCCCCAGCATTTT. The chain links TRBV29-1 to TRBJ1-5; a possible D gene is TRBD1 (5 bases). CDR1 and CDR2 (germline): SQVTM, ANQGSEA. Trimming pared 7 bases from V and 4 bases from J, leaving 14 bases between. The CDR3 loop spans 13 amino acids.

The V gene is TRBV18, the J gene TRBJ2-2, with a tentative D call TRBD2 (6 bases). V lost 3 bases and J lost 3, with 14 bases in between. Per germline, CDR1 KGHSH and CDR2 LQKENI. The CDR3 is 16 amino acids. The CDR3 bases are TGTGCCAGCTCACCTCCGGGGGTTCGGGACACCGGGGAGCTGTTTTTT. Translated: CASSPPGVRDTGELFF.

The count of this clone is one. The V gene is TRBV2, the J gene TRBJ2-3; D gene uncertain. This CDR3 contains 12 residues. Germline V lookup: CDR1 SNHLY, CDR2 FYNNEI. The germline V and J ends were trimmed by 5 bases and 6 bases, with 9 bases remaining between them. CDR3 bases: TGTGCCAGCAGTCCGACTGGGGATACGCAGTATTTT. Protein product: CASSPTGDTQYF.

The sample holds one count of this clone. The V call is TRBV7-6, the J call TRBJ2-7; TRBD2 is a possible D gene (6 bases). Trimming took off 4 bases at V and 0 bases at J, with 13 bases between the two ends. Germline V gene data show CDR1 as SGHVS and CDR2 as FNYEAQ. The CDR3 is made up of 15 amino acids. This chain's CDR3 is CASSSQAGNSYEQYF. As DNA, the CDR3 is TGTGCCAGCAGCTCTCAAGCGGGTAACTCCTACGAGCAGTACTTC.

The rearrangement links TRBV2 to TRBJ2-4, with 7 bases lining up with TRBD1. This CDR3 region has 15 residues. Germline CDR1 SNHLY, CDR2 FYNNEI. The trim removed 1 base at V and 0 bases at J, leaving 0 bases unmatched. Here the CDR3 DNA reads TGTGCCAGCAGTGAAGGGGACAGAGCCAAAAACATTCAGTACTTC. Its protein is CASSEGDRAKNIQYF.

This clone showed up just once. Other DNA sequences within the sample encode an identical CDR3. This chain's CDR3 is CASSQGLAGVETQYF. The CDR3 DNA is TGTGCCAGCAGCCAAGGCCTAGCGGGAGTAGAGACCCAGTACTTC. The chain carries TRBV14 and TRBJ2-5; TRBD2 matches at 10 bases. The germline CDR1 and CDR2 sequences are SGHDN and FVKESK. This CDR3 spans 15 amino acids. V shed 1 base and J 4 bases; nucleotides not matched to a gene: 3.

This rearrangement joins TRBV9 to TRBJ2-2; TRBD2 matches 11 bases. Per the germline V gene, CDR1 is SGDLS and CDR2 is YYNGEE. Trimming removed 1 base from V and 7 bases from J; junction bases left unmatched: 6. The CDR3 sequence is 16 residues long. The CDR3 sequence is CASSVTVAGGVGELFF. DNA for the CDR3: TGTGCCAGCAGCGTAACGGTAGCGGGGGGGGTCGGGGAGCTGTTTTTT.